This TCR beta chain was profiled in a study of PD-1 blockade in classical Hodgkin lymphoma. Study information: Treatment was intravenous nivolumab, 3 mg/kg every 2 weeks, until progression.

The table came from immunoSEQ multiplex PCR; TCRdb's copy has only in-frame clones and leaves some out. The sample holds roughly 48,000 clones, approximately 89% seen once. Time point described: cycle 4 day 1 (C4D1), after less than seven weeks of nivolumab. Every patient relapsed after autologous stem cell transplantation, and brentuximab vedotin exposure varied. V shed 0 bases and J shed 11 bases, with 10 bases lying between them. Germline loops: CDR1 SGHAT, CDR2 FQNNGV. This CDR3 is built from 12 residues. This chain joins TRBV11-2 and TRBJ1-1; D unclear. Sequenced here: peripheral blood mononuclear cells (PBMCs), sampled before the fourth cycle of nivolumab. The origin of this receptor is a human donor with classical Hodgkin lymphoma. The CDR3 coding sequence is TGTGCCAGCAGCTTAGATGCGTTCGCGGCTTTCTTT. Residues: CASSLDAFAAFF.